The clone carrying this T cell receptor (beta chain) was counted only a few times. The antigen remains undetermined. Averaging roughly 120 mL, one heparinised blood draw came from each individual donor. The authors reverse transcribed all of the isolated RNA, so sequencing captured expressed TCRB transcripts. Method: immunoSEQ multiplex PCR; TCRdb's copy keeps in-frame clones and lacks some. This table has about 160,000 clones, roughly 9% appearing once. CDR3 length: 15 residues. The junction had 9 bases not matched to a gene; V was cut back by 5 bases and J by 5 bases. The germline V gene has CDR1 SEHNR and CDR2 FQNEAQ (reference sequence). This sample is part of a study of beta chain features in type 1 diabetes. Findings and caveats of the study: Shorter templates might be favored by PCR, equally in patients and controls. Healthy donors had naive, central memory and Treg TCRB repertoires that appeared less similar than those seen among patients.

Sequenced: central memory CD4+ T cells from blood. The V call is TRBV7-9, the J call TRBJ2-5; 9 bases match TRBD1. The origin of this receptor is a woman younger than 35 in good health. CDR3 loop: CASSTRDRARETQYF. The CDR3 region has the DNA TGTGCCAGCAGCACCCGGGACAGGGCGAGGGAGACCCAGTACTTC.